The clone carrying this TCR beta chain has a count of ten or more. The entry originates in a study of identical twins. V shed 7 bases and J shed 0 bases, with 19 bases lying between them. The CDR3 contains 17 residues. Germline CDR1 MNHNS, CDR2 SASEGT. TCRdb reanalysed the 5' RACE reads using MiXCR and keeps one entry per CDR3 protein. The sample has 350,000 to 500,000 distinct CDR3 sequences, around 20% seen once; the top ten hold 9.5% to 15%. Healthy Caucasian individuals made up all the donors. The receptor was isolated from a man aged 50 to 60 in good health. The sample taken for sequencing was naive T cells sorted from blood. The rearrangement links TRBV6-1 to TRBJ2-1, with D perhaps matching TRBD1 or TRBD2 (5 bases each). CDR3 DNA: TGTGCCAGCATTCCCAACCCGGGACCCAACTCCTACAATGAGCAGTTCTTC. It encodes CASIPNPGPNSYNEQFF.